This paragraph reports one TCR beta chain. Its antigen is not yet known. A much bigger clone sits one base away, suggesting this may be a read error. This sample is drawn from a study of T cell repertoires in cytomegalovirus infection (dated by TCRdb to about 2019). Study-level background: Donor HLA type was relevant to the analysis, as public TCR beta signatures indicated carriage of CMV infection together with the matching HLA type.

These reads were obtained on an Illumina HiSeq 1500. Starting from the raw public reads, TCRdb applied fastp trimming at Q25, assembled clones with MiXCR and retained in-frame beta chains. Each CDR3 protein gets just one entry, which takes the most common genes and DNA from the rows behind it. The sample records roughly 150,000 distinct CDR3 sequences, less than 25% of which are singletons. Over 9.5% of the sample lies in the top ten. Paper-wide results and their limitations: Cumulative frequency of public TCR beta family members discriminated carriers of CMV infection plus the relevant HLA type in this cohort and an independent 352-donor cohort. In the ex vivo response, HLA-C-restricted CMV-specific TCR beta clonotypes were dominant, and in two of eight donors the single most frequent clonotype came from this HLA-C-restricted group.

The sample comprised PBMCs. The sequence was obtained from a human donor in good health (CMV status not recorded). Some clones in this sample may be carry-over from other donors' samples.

The CDR3 protein is CANSHGDSNTEAFF. The nucleotide sequence reads TGTGCCAACAGTCACGGGGACAGTAACACTGAAGCTTTCTTT. The receptor chain draws on TRBV12-3 or TRBV12-4 and TRBJ1-1, and 7 bases in between align with TRBD1. Measured from the cysteine to the phenylalanine, the CDR3 is 14 residues long. This entry keeps only the CDR3 DNA: 42 bases, framed from base 1.